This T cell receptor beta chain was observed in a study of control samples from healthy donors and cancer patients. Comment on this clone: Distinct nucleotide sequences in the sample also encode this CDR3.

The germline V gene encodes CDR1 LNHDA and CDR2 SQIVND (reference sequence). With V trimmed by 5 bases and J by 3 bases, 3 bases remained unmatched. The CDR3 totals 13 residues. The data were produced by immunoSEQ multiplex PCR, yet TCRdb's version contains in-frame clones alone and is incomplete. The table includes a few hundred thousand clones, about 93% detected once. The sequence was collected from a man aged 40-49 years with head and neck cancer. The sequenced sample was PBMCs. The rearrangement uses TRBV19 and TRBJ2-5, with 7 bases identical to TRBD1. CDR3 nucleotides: TGTGCCAGTAGTGCCGACAGGGAAGAGACCCAGTACTTC. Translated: CASSADREETQYF.